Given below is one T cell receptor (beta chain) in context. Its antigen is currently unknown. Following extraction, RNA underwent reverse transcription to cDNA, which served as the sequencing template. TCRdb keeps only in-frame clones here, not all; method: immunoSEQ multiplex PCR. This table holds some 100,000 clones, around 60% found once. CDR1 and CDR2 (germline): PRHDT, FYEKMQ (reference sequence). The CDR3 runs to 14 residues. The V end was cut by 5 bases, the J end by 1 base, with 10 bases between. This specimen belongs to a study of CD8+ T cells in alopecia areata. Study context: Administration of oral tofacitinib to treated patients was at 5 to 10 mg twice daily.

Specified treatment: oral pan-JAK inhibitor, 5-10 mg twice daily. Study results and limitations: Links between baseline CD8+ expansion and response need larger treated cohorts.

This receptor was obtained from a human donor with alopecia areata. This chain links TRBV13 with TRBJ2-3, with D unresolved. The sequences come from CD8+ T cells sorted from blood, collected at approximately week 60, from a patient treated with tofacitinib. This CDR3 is CASSAWAGTDTQYF. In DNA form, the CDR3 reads TGTGCCAGCAGCGCCTGGGCAGGCACAGATACGCAGTATTTT.